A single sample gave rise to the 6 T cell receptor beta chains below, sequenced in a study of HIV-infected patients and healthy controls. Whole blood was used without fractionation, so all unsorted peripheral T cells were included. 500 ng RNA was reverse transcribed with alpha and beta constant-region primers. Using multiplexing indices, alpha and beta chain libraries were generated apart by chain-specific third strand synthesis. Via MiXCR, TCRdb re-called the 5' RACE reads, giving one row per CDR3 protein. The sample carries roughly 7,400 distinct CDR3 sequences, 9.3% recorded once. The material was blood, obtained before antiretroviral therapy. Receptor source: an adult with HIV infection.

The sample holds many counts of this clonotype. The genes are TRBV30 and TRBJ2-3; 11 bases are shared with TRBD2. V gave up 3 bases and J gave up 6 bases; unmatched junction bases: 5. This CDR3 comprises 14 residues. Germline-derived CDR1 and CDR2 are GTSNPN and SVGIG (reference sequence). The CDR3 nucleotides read TGTGCCTGGAGGACTAGCGGGGCCGGGGATACGCAGTATTTT. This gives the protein CAWRTSGAGDTQYF.

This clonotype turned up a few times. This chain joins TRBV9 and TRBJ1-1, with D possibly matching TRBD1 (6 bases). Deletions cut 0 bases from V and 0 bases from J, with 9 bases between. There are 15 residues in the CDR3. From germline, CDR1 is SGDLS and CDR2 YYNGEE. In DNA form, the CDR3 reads TGTGCCAGCAGCGTAGGCGGGGGGCTGAACACTGAAGCTTTCTTT. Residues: CASSVGGGLNTEAFF. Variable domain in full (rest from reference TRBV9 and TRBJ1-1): DSGVTQTPKHLITATGQRVTLRCSPRSGDLSVYWYQQSLDQGLQFLIQYYNGEERAKGNILERFSAQQFPDLHSELNLSSLELGDSALYFCASSVGGGLNTEAFFGQGTRLTVV.

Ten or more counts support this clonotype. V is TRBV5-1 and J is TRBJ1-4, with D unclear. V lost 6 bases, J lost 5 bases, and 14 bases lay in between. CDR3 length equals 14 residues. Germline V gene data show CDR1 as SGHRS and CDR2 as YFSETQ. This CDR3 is CASIMITPNEKLFF. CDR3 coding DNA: TGCGCCAGCATTATGATTACCCCCAATGAAAAACTGTTTTTT.

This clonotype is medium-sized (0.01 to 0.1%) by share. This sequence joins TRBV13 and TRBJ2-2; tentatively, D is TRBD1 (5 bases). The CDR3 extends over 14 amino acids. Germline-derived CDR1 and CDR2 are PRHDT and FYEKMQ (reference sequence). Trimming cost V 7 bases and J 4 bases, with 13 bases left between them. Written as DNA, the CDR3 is TGTGCCAGCACACTAACCAGGGTCACCGGGGAGCTGTTTTTT. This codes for CASTLTRVTGELFF.

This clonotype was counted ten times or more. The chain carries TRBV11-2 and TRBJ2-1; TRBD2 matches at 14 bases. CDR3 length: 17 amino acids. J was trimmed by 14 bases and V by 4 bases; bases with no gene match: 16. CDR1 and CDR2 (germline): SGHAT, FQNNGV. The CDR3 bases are TGTGCCAGCAGCTGGGAGAACGCGGGACTAGCGGGAGTGGGGGAGTTCTTC. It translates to CASSWENAGLAGVGEFF.

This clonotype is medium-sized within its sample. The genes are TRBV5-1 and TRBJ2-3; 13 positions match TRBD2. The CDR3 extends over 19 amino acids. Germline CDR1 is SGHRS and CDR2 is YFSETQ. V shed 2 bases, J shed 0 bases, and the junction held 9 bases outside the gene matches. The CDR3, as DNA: TGCGCCAGCAGCTTCAGACTAGCGGGGGGTCAAGCTAGCACAGATACGCAGTATTTT. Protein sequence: CASSFRLAGGQASTDTQYF.